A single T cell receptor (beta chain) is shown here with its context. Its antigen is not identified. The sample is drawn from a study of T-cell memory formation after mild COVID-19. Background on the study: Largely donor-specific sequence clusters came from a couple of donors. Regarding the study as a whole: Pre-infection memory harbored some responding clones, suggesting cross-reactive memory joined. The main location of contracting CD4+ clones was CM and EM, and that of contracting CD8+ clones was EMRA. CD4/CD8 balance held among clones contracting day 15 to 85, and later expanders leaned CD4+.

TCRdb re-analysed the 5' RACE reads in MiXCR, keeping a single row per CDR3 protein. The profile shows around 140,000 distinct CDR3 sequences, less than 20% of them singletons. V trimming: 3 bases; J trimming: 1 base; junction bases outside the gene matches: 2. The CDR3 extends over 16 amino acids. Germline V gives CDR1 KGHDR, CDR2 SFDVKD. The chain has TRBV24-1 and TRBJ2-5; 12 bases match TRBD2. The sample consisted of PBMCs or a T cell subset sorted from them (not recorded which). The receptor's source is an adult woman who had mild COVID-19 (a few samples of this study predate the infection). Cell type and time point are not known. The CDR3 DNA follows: TGTGCCACCAGTGATCTACTAGCGGGGGGCCAAGAGACCCAGTACTTC. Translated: CATSDLLAGGQETQYF.